The clone carrying this T cell receptor (beta chain) was seen a handful of times. Its matching antigen is unknown. Unique molecular identifiers were built into the TCR beta cDNA libraries. TCRdb independently ran MiXCR on the PCR reads; one entry per CDR3 protein. Altogether roughly 410,000 distinct CDR3 sequences are present, approximately 38% being singletons, with the ten largest covering about an eighth. Trimming stripped 4 bases from V and 6 bases from J, with 27 bases between. The CDR3 covers 18 residues. Germline lookup yields CDR1 SGHTA and CDR2 FQGNSA. The sample originates from a study of post-analysis software for immune sequencing data. Overall study findings and caveats: Roughly five TRBV segments appeared more often in patients than in controls, and TRBV5-6, TRBV5-1 and TRBV20-1 were among these.

The sample was blood. The TCR comes from a girl between 5 and 17 years old with multiple sclerosis. The chain couples TRBV7-2 to TRBJ1-2; unclear D gene. CDR3 DNA sequence: TGTGCCAGCAGCTCACCGACCACGGACGAGTGGGCTGGAAATGGCTACACCTTC. It translates to CASSSPTTDEWAGNGYTF.